The rows below give T cell receptor beta chains drawn from one sample of a study of T cell responses to AZD1222 COVID-19 vaccine. TCRdb's copy holds only in-frame clones and misses some; the assay was immunoSEQ multiplex PCR. The table records about 130,000 clones, about 90% of them present only once. This specimen consisted of peripheral blood, obtained 28 days after the second AZD1222 dose. Receptors originate from an adult who received the AZD1222 COVID-19 vaccine. Each CDR3 is given with its conserved first and last residue. A D gene is named only where the DNA matches it firmly. Rows give clone size only sometimes, using once, few, many, or a class for an expanded clone.

abundance	d_gene	len	v_gene	j_gene	CDR3aa	CDR3nt
.	.	15	TRBV4-3	TRBJ2-7	CASSQGLTGSYEQYF	TGCGCCAGCAGCCAAGGTCTCACAGGGTCCTACGAGCAGTACTTC
.	TRBD1	14	TRBV2	TRBJ1-2	CASSPAGQGGGYTF	TGTGCCAGCAGTCCCGCCGGACAGGGCGGGGGCTACACCTTC
.	.	14	TRBV7-9	TRBJ1-2	CASSLMGQFLGYTF	TGTGCCAGCAGCTTAATGGGCCAGTTTCTCGGCTACACCTTC
once	.	13	TRBV5-8	TRBJ2-1	CASSPTGRTSQFF	TGTGCCAGCAGCCCTACAGGGCGAACGTCGCAGTTCTTC
.	TRBD2	19	TRBV4-3	TRBJ2-1	CASSQVQATSGGSYNEQFF	TGCGCCAGCAGCCAAGTTCAGGCTACTAGCGGGGGCTCCTACAATGAGCAGTTCTTC
.	.	14	TRBV13	TRBJ1-1	CASSLREANTEAFF	TGTGCCAGCAGCTTGCGGGAAGCGAACACTGAAGCTTTCTTT
.	TRBD1	17	TRBV7-3	TRBJ2-1	CASSRGNTGQGRNEQFF	TGTGCCAGCAGCCGGGGAAACACGGGACAGGGGAGGAATGAGCAGTTCTTC
.	TRBD1	16	TRBV7-2	TRBJ2-1	CASSFTSGQGNNEQFF	TGTGCCAGCAGCTTCACCTCGGGACAGGGGAACAATGAGCAGTTCTTC
.	.	13	TRBV4-3	TRBJ2-7	CASSQPGTAMQYF	TGCGCCAGCAGCCAACCTGGGACCGCTATGCAGTACTTC
once	TRBD1	15	TRBV6-1	TRBJ1-1	CASSDRGQTNTEAFF	TGTGCCAGCAGTGACCGGGGACAGACGAACACTGAAGCTTTCTTT
.	TRBD1	18	TRBV5-8	TRBJ1-3	CASSFPVGQGALGNTIYF	TGTGCCAGCAGCTTCCCCGTAGGACAGGGGGCTCTGGGAAACACCATATATTTT
.	TRBD1	14	TRBV6-6	TRBJ1-1	CASRTGVEYTEAFF	TGTGCCAGCAGGACAGGGGTCGAGTACACTGAAGCTTTCTTT
.	TRBD2	17	TRBV9	TRBJ2-2	CASSVPRAAGDTGELFF	TGTGCCAGCAGCGTACCCCGAGCCGCGGGAGACACCGGGGAGCTGTTTTTT
.	.	12	TRBV18	TRBJ1-1	CASSLRTDEAFF	TGTGCCAGCTCACTCAGGACGGATGAAGCTTTCTTT
.	TRBD1	15	TRBV30	TRBJ2-7	CACQYRDRGPYEQYF	TGTGCCTGCCAATACCGGGACAGGGGGCCCTACGAGCAGTACTTC
.	.	13	TRBV29-1	TRBJ1-2	CSVATGLGYGYTF	TGCAGCGTGGCGACAGGACTGGGCTATGGCTACACCTTC
.	.	14	TRBV6-5	TRBJ1-5	CATTGGVSNQPQHF	TGTGCCACAACGGGGGGGGTGAGCAATCAGCCCCAGCATTTT
.	.	13	TRBV18	TRBJ2-2	CASSTTSTGELFF	TGTGCCAGCTCAACGACTAGCACCGGGGAGCTGTTTTTT
.	TRBD2	16	TRBV25-1	TRBJ2-1	CASSEGSSGRFNEQFF	TGTGCCAGCAGTGAAGGGTCTAGCGGGAGGTTTAATGAGCAGTTCTTC
once	TRBD1	13	TRBV29-1	TRBJ2-7	CSAFLQGAGEQYF	TGCAGCGCATTCCTACAGGGGGCGGGGGAGCAGTACTTC
.	.	12	TRBV3-1/TRBV3-2	TRBJ1-1	CASSQVNTEAFF	TGTGCCAGCAGCCAAGTGAACACTGAAGCTTTCTTT
.	TRBD1	14	TRBV27	TRBJ2-7	CASSSRDRTYEQYF	TGTGCCAGCAGTTCCCGGGACAGAACCTACGAGCAGTACTTC
.	.	21	TRBV14	TRBJ2-3	CASRGQPQGSMSGTITDTQYF	TGTGCCAGCCGCGGACAGCCACAAGGGTCAATGAGCGGGACCATCACAGATACGCAGTATTTT
once	.	15	TRBV5-6	TRBJ2-3	CASRLNRVFTDTQYF	TGTGCCAGCAGGCTAAACAGGGTTTTCACAGATACGCAGTATTTT
.	TRBD1	15	TRBV27	TRBJ1-6	CASRTGGISNSPLHF	TGTGCCAGCAGGACAGGGGGCATTAGTAATTCACCCCTCCACTTT
.	TRBD1	16	TRBV7-8	TRBJ1-1	CASSLGTGKMNTEAFF	TGTGCCAGCAGCTTGGGGACAGGGAAAATGAACACTGAAGCTTTCTTT
.	.	10	TRBV30	TRBJ1-1	CACFPSEAFF	TGTGCCTGCTTCCCCTCTGAAGCTTTCTTT